Included here is one T cell receptor (beta chain) sequence, with context. V was pared by 3 bases and J by 6 bases, with 11 bases between. Germline assignment: CDR1 SGHNT and CDR2 YYREEE (reference sequence). The length of the CDR3 is 13 residues. This sample stems from a study of blood T cell repertoires in COVID-19. Study-level background: PBMCs, B-cell-depleted T cells, or T cells were the source of the cDNA or gDNA that made up the material.

Authors' analysis steps: Amplifying reference gene primers gave estimates of nucleated cell counts. Data came from immunoSEQ multiplex PCR; TCRdb stores just in-frame clones and leaves some out. V and J calls and clone size follow that table, whereas D and trimming were derived from the DNA. This repertoire shows some 180,000 clones, about 86% found once; its top ten account for about a tenth. The sample comprised peripheral blood. The V gene is TRBV5-4, the J gene TRBJ2-3, with TRBD2 as a possible D gene (6 bases). This TCR was sampled from a man between 65 and 85 years old with active or convalescent COVID-19. As DNA, the CDR3 is TGTGCCAGCAGCTCCGGGAGTTCGGATACGCAGTATTTT. Its translation is CASSSGSSDTQYF.